Detailed here is one T cell receptor (beta chain). This clonotype was observed a single time. The clone's antigen remains unknown. No much larger clone is present one base from it, and per-base qualities are unavailable. The data were obtained in a study of blood T cells in healthy people across ages (dated by TCRdb to between 2015 and 2017). In the study overall: Template switching captured roughly one uniquely barcoded TCR beta cDNA molecule per two T cells in model experiments. Using deep sequencing normalized with unique cDNA molecular identifiers, the study measured how TCR beta repertoire diversity changes with age. Four age groups were formed from the donors: young (average about 15 years), middle-aged (approximately 39), aged (62) and long-lived (less than 85). Two additional independent replicas of 1 million unique cDNA reads from the same blood draw were analyzed for two donors (one aged 18 to 30 and one aged 80 or older). What the authors observed across the whole study: The percentage of naive T cells measured by flow cytometry correlated strongly with observed TCR beta diversity. Compared with the aged group, the long-lived group had more naive CD4+ T cells, fewer expanded clones and increased TCR diversity, a pattern suggesting age selection. Since profiling was done on bulk unsorted PBMCs, naive and antigen-experienced compartments could not be conclusively compared. Estimates of total diversity from one million sequenced T cells were regarded as lower bounds and underestimates. Observed TCR beta diversity per million T cells fell roughly linearly with age, and a significant reduction was already apparent by age roughly 40. The CMV infection status of donors was not known, potentially confounding age-related changes in expanded clonotypes.

Systemically healthy Caucasian individuals from Russia, around 39 in total and aged roughly 6 to 100 years, were included as donors. Around 10 milliliters of peripheral blood were collected from each donor into EDTA-treated Vacutainer tubes. Ficoll-Paque density-gradient centrifugation was used to isolate PBMCs, with at least 6.5 million per sample. Trizol reagent was used to extract total RNA from PBMCs, with at least 5.5 micrograms per sample. The percentages of naive CD45RAhigh/CD27high T cells were determined by flow cytometry on a PBMC aliquot from every donor. The germline V gene specifies SGHTA as CDR1 and FQGNSA as CDR2. The CDR3 goes from the cysteine to the phenylalanine over 14 residues. Only the CDR3 portion is preserved as DNA: 42 bases, with reading frame beginning at the first base. At the junction V is shortened by 1 base and J by 5 bases, with 12 bases in between. Libraries were constructed by 5' RACE. TCRdb lists the instrument as Illumina HiSeq 2500. A second PCR of roughly 7 to 11 cycles was run with a J-beta primer mix and a sample-barcoded 5' primer. A template-switch 5' adaptor carrying 12 random nucleotides introduced a unique molecular identifier onto each TCR beta cDNA molecule. At least 2.5 million CDR3-containing paired-end reads were obtained from each sample. First-strand cDNA was synthesized from all RNA with the Mint cDNA synthesis kit, primed by a TRBC-specific oligonucleotide. Following uracil-DNA glycosylase treatment, all cDNA underwent a first 18-cycle PCR with the universal primers M1SS and BC2_uni_R. On the authors' methods: Each sample was normalized by randomly selecting 1 million high-quality reads, each carrying a distinct molecular identifier. Reads with shared molecular identifiers were discarded instead of being binned into consensus sequences. MiTCR, with a Q25 quality threshold and the strictest error-elimination algorithm, was used for CDR3 identification, clonotype clustering and error correction. A nonparametric unseen species model with Euler transformation was used to estimate a lower bound on total TCR beta diversity. TCRdb handled the public reads itself, with Q25 trimming in fastp and clone calling in MiXCR, and kept productive beta chains. Each record represents a unique CDR3 protein, reported with the most common genes and DNA among its rows. The V and J calls and clone size come from TCRdb's table, not from the authors' own analysis. This sample is represented by 800,000 to 1,300,000 distinct CDR3 sequences; almost 25% of them were singletons. The top ten clones comprise around 0.75% of the sample.

These sequences were also reported in another study, on T cells of mothers and their children. Taken from the second paper: The donors were nine systemically healthy Caucasian individuals, made up of three mothers and their six children. cDNA synthesis consumed the entire amount of extracted RNA, loaded at around 1.5 ug RNA in each 15 ul reaction. In the second PCR, the M1S primer added sample barcodes and 2-4 random nucleotides. Over 8 million TCR beta CDR3 reads were obtained for each mother, and millions of reads were obtained for each child. Thymic selection shapes the output of TCR recombination in a similar way in related and unrelated pairs, and inherited differences have a minor effect. Normalized repertoire overlap in related mother-child pairs was always slightly higher than in unrelated mother-child pairs, but the difference was never significant. No persistent microchimeric T cell clones were found, with a detection sensitivity of approximately 95 clones per million clonotypes. The study used deep NGS to compare TCR beta repertoires of mothers and children, seeking features distinguishing related mother-child pairs from unrelated individuals. On average, the children were about 10 +/- 4 years old, while the mothers were approximately 40 +/- 4 years old. Libraries were sequenced on Illumina HiSeq 2000 with 100+100 nt paired-end reads after adapter ligation with NEBNext reagents. Mother and child libraries were prepared a month apart and sequenced in separate runs to prevent cross-contamination. For each donor, between about 450,000 and 2,300,000 distinct TCR beta clonotypes were identified. Naive TCR beta clonotypes were estimated from low-frequency clonotypes matched to each donor's FACS-determined naive share, without sorting.

The TCR originated in a girl aged 2 to 9 in good health. The sample was blood. In this chain, TRBV7-2 is recombined with TRBJ2-7; the D gene cannot be resolved reliably. The sequenced DNA is TGTGCCAGCAGCTTAGATTCTCTCAGTCACGAGCAGTACTTC. Translated, it gives CASSLDSLSHEQYF.